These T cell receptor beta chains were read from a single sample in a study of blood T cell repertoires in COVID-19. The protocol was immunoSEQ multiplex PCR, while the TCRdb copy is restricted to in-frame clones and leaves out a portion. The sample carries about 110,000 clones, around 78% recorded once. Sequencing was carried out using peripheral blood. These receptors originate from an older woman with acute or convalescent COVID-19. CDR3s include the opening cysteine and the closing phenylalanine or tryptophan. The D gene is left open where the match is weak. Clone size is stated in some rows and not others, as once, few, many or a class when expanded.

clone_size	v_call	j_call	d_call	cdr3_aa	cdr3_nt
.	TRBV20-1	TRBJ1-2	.	CSARDRGGYTF	TGCAGTGCTAGAGACAGAGGTGGCTACACCTTC
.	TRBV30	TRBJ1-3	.	CAWSVGANTIYF	TGTGCCTGGAGTGTAGGAGCGAACACCATATATTTT
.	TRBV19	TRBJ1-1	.	CASSIVRQKAFF	TGTGCCAGTAGTATAGTGAGACAGAAAGCTTTCTTT
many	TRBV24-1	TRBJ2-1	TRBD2	CATSDTGTSGYNEQFF	TGTGCCACCAGTGATACCGGGACTAGCGGTTACAATGAGCAGTTCTTC
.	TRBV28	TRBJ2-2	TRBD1	CATTGGLVTGELFF	TGTGCCACCACAGGGGGCTTGGTAACCGGGGAGCTGTTTTTT
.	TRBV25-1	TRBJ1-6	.	CASSDVASPLHF	TGTGCCAGCAGTGACGTAGCTTCACCCCTCCACTTT
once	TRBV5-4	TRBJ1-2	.	CASSLQGSNYGYTF	TGTGCCAGCAGCTTGCAGGGATCTAACTATGGCTACACCTTC
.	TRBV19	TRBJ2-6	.	CASSIVRTANSGANVLTF	TGTGCCAGTAGTATCGTTCGGACAGCCAACTCTGGGGCCAACGTCCTGACTTTC
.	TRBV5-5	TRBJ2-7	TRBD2	CASSPSSGPSYEQYF	TGTGCCAGCAGCCCATCTAGCGGACCTTCCTACGAGCAGTACTTC
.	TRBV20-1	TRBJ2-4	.	CSASLLPAGAKNIQYF	TGCAGTGCTAGTCTATTGCCCGCAGGGGCCAAAAACATTCAGTACTTC
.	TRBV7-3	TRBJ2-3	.	CASSLAGTGKDTQYF	TGTGCCAGCAGCTTAGCCGGGACTGGAAAAGATACGCAGTATTTT
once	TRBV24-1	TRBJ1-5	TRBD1	CATSDFLGTGVNNQPQHF	TGTGCCACCAGTGATTTCCTAGGAACAGGGGTCAACAATCAGCCCCAGCATTTT
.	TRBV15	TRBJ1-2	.	CATSRDRSQSHGYTF	TGTGCCACCAGCAGAGACAGGTCCCAAAGTCATGGCTACACCTTC
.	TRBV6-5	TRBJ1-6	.	CASSYSIRLFNSPLHF	TGTGCCAGCAGTTACTCCATAAGACTGTTTAATTCACCCCTCCACTTT
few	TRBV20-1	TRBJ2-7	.	CSASEGPNYEQYF	TGCAGTGCTAGTGAGGGGCCAAACTACGAGCAGTACTTC
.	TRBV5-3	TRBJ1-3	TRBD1	CARSPSGTVRKGNTIYF	TGTGCCAGAAGCCCCTCCGGGACAGTCCGCAAAGGAAACACCATATATTTT
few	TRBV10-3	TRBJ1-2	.	CAVAGINYGYTF	TGTGCCGTGGCAGGTATAAACTATGGCTACACCTTC
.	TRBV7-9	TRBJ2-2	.	CASSSTGHTGELFF	TGTGCCAGCAGCTCGACAGGTCACACCGGGGAGCTGTTTTTT
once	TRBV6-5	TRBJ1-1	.	CASRVPGGNTEAFF	TGTGCCAGCCGAGTCCCGGGGGGGAACACTGAAGCTTTCTTT
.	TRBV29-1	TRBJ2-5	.	CSVVGERETQYF	TGCAGCGTTGTAGGGGAACGGGAGACCCAGTACTTC
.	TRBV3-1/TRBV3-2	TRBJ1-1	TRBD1	CASSHSGGSTEAFF	TGTGCCAGCAGCCATTCAGGGGGTAGCACTGAAGCTTTCTTT
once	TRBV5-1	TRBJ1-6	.	CASSQGQQNSPLHF	TGCGCCAGCAGCCAAGGACAGCAAAATTCACCCCTCCACTTT
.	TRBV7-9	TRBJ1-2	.	CASSLDTGQNGYTF	TGTGCCAGCAGCTTAGATACAGGGCAGAATGGCTACACCTTC
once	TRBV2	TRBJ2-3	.	CASLRRGPDTQYF	TGTGCCAGCCTTAGGAGGGGCCCAGATACGCAGTATTTT
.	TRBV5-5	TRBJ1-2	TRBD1	CASSYGQGRGTNYGYTF	TGTGCCAGCAGCTACGGACAGGGGCGGGGTACTAACTATGGCTACACCTTC
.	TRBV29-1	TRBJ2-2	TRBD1	CSVDHDRGLHTGELFF	TGCAGCGTCGACCATGACAGGGGGCTACACACCGGGGAGCTGTTTTTT
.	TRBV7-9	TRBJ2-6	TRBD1	CASSLGTGAARANVLTF	TGTGCCAGCAGCTTAGGGACAGGGGCGGCTCGGGCCAACGTCCTGACTTTC
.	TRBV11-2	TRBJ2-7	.	CASSLEVLSEEQYF	TGTGCCAGCAGCTTAGAAGTCCTCTCCGAGGAGCAGTACTTC
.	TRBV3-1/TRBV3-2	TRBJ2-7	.	CASSMTAYEQYF	TGTGCCAGCAGCATGACAGCCTACGAGCAGTACTTC
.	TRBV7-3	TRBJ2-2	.	CAKGSGELFF	TGTGCCAAGGGGTCCGGGGAGCTGTTTTTT
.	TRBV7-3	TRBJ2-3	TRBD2	CASRISAGGADTQYF	TGTGCCAGCAGGATCTCAGCGGGGGGAGCAGATACGCAGTATTTT
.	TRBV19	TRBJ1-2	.	CASMGQFNYGYTF	TGTGCCAGTATGGGGCAGTTTAACTATGGCTACACCTTC
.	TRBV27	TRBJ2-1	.	CASSSFGEYYNEQFF	TGTGCCAGCAGTTCGTTCGGGGAGTACTACAATGAGCAGTTCTTC
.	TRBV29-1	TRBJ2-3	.	CSVGQGGDTQYF	TGCAGCGTTGGGCAGGGAGGCGATACGCAGTATTTT
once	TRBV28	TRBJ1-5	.	CASTHAGGYSNQPQHF	TGTGCCAGCACCCATGCGGGGGGCTATAGCAATCAGCCCCAGCATTTT
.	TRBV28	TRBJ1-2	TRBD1	CASSLDQGARGYTF	TGTGCCAGCAGTTTGGATCAGGGGGCGAGGGGCTACACCTTC
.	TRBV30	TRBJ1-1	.	CAWSGRVGTEAFF	TGTGCCTGGAGTGGCAGGGTCGGCACTGAAGCTTTCTTT